The clone carrying this T cell receptor (beta chain) has more than one count but fewer than ten. Its target is unknown. TCRdb fed the RT-PCR reads into MiXCR, producing one record per CDR3 protein. The sample shows hundreds of thousands of distinct CDR3 sequences, 7.6% of them seen only once. The record originates from a study of response to subunit inactivated influenza vaccine. Study observations and caveats: Authors proposed each seasonal influenza vaccination draws in few new T cells.

The CDR3 runs to 16 residues. The V and J ends lost 2 bases and 1 base, in that order; junction bases with no gene match: 4. Sequences were derived from PBMCs from blood, sampled roughly 24 months after vaccination. The V call is TRBV12-3 or TRBV12-4, the J call TRBJ2-1; 8 nucleotides line up with TRBD2. The clonotype was recovered from a man in his fifties or sixties who received an inactivated influenza vaccine. The CDR3 DNA reads as TGTGCCAGCAGTTTACAGCGGGGGAATTCCTACAATGAGCAGTTCTTC. Protein sequence: CASSLQRGNSYNEQFF.